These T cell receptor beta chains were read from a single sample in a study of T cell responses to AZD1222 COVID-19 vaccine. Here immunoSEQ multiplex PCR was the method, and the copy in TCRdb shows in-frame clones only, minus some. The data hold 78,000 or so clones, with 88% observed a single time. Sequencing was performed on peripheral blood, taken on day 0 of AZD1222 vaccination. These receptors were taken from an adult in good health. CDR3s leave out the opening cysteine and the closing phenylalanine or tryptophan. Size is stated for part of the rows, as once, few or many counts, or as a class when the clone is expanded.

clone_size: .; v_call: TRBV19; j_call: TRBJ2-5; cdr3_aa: ASSRNGETQY
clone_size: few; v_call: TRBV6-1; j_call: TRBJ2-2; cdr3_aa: ASSEQGTGELF
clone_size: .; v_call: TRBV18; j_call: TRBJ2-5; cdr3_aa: ASSPQPTTKETQY
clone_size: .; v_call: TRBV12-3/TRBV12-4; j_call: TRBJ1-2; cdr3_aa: APRGRNGYT
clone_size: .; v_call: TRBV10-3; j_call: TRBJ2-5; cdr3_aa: AISWGDEETQY
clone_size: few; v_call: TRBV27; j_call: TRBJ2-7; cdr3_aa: ASSFRGASSYEQY
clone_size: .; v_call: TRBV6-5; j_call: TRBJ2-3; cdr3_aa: ASSWDLADTQY
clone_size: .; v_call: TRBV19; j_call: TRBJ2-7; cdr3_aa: ASIKGFYEQY
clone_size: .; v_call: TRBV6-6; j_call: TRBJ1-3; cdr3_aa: ASSYSERGNTIY
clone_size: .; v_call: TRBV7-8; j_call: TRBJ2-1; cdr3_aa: ASSLASFRDDEQF
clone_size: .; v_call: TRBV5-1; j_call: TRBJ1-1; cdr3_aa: ASSPVPGQGLNTEAF
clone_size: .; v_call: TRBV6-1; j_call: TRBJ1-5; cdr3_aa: ASSEFQVGNQPQH
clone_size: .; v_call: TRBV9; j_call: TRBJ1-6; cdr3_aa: ASSVGQGNSPLH
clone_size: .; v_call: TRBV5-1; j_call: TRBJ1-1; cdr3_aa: ASSGTGGTEAF
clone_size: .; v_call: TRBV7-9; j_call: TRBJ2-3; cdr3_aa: ASSLARLAGAGTDTQY
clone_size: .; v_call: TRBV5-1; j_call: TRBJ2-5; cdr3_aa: ASSLDRDETQY
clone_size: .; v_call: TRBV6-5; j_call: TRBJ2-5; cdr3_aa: ASSRDSLQETQY
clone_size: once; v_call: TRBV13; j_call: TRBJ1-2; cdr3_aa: ASSKEAGLSHNYGYT
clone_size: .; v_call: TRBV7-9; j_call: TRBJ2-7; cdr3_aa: ASKATSGPRQY
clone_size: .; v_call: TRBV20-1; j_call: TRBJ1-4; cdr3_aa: SASVRARREKLF
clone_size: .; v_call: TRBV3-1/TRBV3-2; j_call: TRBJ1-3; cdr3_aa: ASSHSAGATGNTIY
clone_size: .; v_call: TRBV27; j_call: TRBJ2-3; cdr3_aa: ATGLRGGTQY
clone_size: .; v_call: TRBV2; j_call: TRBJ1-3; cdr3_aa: ASRDRETGNRGNTIY
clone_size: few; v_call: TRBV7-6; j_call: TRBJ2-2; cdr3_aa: ASSPLSYFTGELF
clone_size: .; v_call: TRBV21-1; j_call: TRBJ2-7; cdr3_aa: ASSGRDRGYEQY
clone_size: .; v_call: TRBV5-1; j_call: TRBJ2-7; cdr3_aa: ASTPTGVTYEQY
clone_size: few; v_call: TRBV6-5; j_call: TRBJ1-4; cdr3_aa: ASSWETGMVEKLF
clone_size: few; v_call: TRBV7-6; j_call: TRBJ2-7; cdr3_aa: ASSLGQQYEQY
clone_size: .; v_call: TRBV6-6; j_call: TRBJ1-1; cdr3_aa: ASTPRGEAF
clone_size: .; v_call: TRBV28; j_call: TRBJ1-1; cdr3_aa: ASSLGMPFLNRGAETEAF
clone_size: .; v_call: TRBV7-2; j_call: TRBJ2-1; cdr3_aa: ASSSGPGNEQF
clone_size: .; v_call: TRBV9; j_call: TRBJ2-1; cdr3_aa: ASSVGHEQF
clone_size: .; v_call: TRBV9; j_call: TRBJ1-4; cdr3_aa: ASSVGGSNEKLF
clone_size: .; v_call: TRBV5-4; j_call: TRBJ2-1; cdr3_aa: ASIQTAGGTYNEQF
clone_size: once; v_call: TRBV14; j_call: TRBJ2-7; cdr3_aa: ASSQGSYEQY
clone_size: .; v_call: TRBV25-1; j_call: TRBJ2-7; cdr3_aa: ASSDRGYEQY
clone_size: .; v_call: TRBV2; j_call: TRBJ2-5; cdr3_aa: ASSERTSFFETQY
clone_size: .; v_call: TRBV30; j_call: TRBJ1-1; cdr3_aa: AWNRGRTEAF
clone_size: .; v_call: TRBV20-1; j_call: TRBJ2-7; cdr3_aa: SASDNRGNEQY
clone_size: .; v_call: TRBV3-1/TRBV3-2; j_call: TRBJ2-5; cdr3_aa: ASSRPQGAGGETQY
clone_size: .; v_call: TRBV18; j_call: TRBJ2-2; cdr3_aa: ASSPRQGASGELF
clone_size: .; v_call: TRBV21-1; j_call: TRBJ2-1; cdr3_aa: ASNSGRRGHNEQF
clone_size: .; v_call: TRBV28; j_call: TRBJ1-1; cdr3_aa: ASSSTSEAF
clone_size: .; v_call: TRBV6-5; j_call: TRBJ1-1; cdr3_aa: ASRERPTLNTEAF
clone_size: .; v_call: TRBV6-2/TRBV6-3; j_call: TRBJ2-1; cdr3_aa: ASSYAVYNEQF
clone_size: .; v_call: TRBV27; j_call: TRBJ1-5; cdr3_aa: ASARYSNNQPQH
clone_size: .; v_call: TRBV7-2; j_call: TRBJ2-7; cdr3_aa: ASSSTSSYEQY
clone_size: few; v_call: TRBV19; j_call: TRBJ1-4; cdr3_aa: ASSSQPATNEKLF
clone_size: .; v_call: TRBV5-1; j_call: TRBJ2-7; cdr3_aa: ASSLAGSHEQY
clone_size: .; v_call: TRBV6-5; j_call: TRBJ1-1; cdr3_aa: ASSYVSVQGAF
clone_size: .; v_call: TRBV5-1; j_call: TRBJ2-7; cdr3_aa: ASKTWPGYEQY
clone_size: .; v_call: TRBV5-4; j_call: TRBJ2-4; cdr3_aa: ASSYGQGARAKNIQY
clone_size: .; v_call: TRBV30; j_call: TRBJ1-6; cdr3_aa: AWTAWTANSPLH
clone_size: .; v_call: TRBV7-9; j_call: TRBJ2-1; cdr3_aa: ASSYNEQF
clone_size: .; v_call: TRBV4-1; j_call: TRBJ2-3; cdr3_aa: ASSLAGVEADTQY
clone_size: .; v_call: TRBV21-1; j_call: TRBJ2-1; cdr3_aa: ASSKGSRLTGF